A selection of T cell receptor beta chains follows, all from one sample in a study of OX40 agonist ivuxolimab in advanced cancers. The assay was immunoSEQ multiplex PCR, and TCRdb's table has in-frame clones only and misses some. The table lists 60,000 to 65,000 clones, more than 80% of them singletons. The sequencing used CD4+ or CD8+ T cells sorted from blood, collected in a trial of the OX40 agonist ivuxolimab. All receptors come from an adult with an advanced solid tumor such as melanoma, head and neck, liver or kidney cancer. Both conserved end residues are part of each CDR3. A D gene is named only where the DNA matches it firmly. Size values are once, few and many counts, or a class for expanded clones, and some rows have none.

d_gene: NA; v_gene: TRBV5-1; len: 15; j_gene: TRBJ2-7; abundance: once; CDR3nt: TGCGCCAGCACCGCGGGGCAGGCGCTCTCCTACGAGCAGTACTTC; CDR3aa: CASTAGQALSYEQYF
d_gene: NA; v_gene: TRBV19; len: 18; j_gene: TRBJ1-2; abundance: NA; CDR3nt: TGTGCCAGTAGTATAGATCAAGATTGGGCCTCCTTGGGAGCTGGCTACACCTTC; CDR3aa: CASSIDQDWASLGAGYTF
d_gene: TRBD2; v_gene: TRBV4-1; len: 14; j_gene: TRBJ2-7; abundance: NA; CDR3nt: TGCGCCAGCAGCCCAGCGGGAGTTACCTACGAGCAGTACTTC; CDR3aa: CASSPAGVTYEQYF
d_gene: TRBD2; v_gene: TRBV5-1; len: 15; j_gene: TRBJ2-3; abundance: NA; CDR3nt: TGCGCCAGCAGCTTGGGAGGGAGGGCCACAGATACGCAGTATTTT; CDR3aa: CASSLGGRATDTQYF
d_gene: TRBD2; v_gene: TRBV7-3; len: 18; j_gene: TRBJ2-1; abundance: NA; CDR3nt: TGTGCCAGCAGCTTAAAGGCCCCCGCTAGCGGGTTGAACAATGAGCAGTTCTTC; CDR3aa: CASSLKAPASGLNNEQFF
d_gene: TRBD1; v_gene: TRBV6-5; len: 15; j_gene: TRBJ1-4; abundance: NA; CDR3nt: TGTGCCAGCAGTAACAGGGGGCAGGGTAATGAAAAACTGTTTTTT; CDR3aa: CASSNRGQGNEKLFF
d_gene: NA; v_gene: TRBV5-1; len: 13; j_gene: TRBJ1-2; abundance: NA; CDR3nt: TGCGCCAGCAGCTTGGCCGAGAGGGGTGGCTACACCTTC; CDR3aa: CASSLAERGGYTF
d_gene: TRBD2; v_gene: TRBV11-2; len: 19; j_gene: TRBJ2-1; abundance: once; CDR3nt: TGTGCCAGCAGCTCTTATAGGGGATCAGGGACTAGCGGCTACAATGAGCAGTTCTTC; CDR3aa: CASSSYRGSGTSGYNEQFF
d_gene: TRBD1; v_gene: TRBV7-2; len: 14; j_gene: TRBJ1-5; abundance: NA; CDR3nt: TGTGCCAGCAGCTCCACAGGGGTTGGACAGCCCCAGCATTTT; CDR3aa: CASSSTGVGQPQHF
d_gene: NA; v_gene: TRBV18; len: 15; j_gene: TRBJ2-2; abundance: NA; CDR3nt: TGTGCCAGCTCTAGGGGACTGGAACGGACCGGGGAGCTGTTTTTT; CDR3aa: CASSRGLERTGELFF
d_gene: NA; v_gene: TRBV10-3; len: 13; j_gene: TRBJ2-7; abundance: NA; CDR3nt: TGTGCCATCAGCCAAACCGGCTCCTACGAGCAGTACTTC; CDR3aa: CAISQTGSYEQYF
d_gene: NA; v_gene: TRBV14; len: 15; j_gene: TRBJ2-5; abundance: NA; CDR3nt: TGTGCCAGCAGCCAAGATCAGTTAGCCGCAGGGACCCAGTACTTC; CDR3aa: CASSQDQLAAGTQYF
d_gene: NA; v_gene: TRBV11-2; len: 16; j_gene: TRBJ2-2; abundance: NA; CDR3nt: TGTGCCAGCAGCTTAGGTTTAAGGGGGAACACCGGGGAGCTGTTTTTT; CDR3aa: CASSLGLRGNTGELFF
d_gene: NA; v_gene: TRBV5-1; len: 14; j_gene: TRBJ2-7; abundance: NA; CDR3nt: TGCGCCAGCAGCTCTCAGTCGGGAGTCGGCGAGCAGTACTTC; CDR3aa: CASSSQSGVGEQYF
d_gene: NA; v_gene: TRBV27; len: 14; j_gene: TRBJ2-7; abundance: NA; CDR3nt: TGTGCCAGCAGTAGAAAATGGTTCACCTACGAGCAGTACTTC; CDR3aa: CASSRKWFTYEQYF
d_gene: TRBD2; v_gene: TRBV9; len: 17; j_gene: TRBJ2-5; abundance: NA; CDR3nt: TGTGCCAGCAGCGTGGGGACTAGCGGGAGCGGAGGGGAGACCCAGTACTTC; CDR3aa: CASSVGTSGSGGETQYF
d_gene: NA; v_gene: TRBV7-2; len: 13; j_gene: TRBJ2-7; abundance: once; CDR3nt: TGTGCCAGCAGCTCCCGTGCCGGCAGCGAGCAGTACTTC; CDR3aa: CASSSRAGSEQYF
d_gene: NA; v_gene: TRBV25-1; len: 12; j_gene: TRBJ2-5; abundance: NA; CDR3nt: TGTGCCAGCAGTTTATCTCAAGAGACCCAGTACTTC; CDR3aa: CASSLSQETQYF
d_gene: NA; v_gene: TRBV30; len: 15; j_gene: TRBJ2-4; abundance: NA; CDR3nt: TGTGCCTGGAGTGTGCCTGCGGTAGCCAAAAACATTCAGTACTTC; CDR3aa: CAWSVPAVAKNIQYF
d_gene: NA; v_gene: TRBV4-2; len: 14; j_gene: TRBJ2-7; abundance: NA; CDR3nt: TGTGCCAGCAGCCACCGGGTCTCTCCACCCGAGCAGTACTTC; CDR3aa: CASSHRVSPPEQYF
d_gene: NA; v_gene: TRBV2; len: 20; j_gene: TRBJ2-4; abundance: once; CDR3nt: TGTGCCAGCAGTGAGAACTCCGGGACGGGGGGCCTCGGTGCCAAAAACATTCAGTACTTC; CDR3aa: CASSENSGTGGLGAKNIQYF
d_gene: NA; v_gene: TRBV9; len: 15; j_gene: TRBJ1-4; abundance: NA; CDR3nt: TGTGCCAGCAGCGTAAACGTCGCAACTAATGAAAAACTGTTTTTT; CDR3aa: CASSVNVATNEKLFF
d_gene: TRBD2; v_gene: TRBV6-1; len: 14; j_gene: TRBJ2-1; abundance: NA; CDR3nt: TGTGCCAGCAGTGAACAGCCTAGCGGGAGTGAGCAGTTCTTC; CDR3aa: CASSEQPSGSEQFF
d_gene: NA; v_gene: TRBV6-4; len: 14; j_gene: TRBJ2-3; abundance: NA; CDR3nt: TGTGCCAGCGCGGAGAGGATGGGGACAGATACGCAGTATTTT; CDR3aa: CASAERMGTDTQYF
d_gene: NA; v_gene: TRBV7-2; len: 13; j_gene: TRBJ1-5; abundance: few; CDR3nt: TGTGCCAGCAGCTTAATGACCGATCAGCCCCAGCATTTT; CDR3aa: CASSLMTDQPQHF
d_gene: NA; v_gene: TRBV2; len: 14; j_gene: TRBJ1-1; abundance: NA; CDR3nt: TGTGCCAGCAGTGAAGAGGGAGGAGGGGCCGGGGCTTTCTTT; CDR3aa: CASSEEGGGAGAFF
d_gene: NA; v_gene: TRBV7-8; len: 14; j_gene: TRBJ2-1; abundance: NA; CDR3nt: TGTGCCAGCAGCTTAACGGACCGGGGTAGACGACAGTTCTTC; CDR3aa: CASSLTDRGRRQFF
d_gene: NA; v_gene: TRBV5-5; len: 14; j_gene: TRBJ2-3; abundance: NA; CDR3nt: TGTGCCAGCAGCGTGCGGGACTTCACAGATACGCAGTATTTT; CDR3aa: CASSVRDFTDTQYF
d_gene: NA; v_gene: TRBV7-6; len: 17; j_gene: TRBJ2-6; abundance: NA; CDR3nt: TGTGCCAGCAGCTTACCAGTCCTTCATTCTGGGGCCAACGTCCTGACTTTC; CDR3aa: CASSLPVLHSGANVLTF
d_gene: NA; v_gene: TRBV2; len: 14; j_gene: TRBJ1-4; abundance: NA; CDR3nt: TGTGCCAGCACTAGAACAGGGATTGGAGAAAAACTGTTTTTT; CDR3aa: CASTRTGIGEKLFF
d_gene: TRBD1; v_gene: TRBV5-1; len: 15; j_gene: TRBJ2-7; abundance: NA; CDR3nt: TGCGCCAGTAACGACCCCGGGACAGGGAAGGACGAGCAGTACTTC; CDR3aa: CASNDPGTGKDEQYF
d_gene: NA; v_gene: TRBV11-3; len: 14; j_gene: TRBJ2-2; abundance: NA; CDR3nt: TGTGCCAGCAGCTCACCCACTAGTACCGGGGAGCTGTTTTTT; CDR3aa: CASSSPTSTGELFF
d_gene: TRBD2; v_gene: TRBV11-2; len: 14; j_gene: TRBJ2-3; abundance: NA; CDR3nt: TGTGCCAGCAGCTCTAGCGGGTCCCCAGATACGCAGTATTTT; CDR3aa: CASSSSGSPDTQYF
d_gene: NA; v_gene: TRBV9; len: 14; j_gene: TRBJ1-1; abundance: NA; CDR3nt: TGTGCCAGCAGCGTATTGGATATTAACACTGAAGCTTTCTTT; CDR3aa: CASSVLDINTEAFF
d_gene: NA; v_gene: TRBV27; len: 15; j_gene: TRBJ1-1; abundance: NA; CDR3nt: TGTGCTAGCAGTTTTCAAGGGCTGGGAAACACTGAAGCTTTCTTT; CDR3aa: CASSFQGLGNTEAFF
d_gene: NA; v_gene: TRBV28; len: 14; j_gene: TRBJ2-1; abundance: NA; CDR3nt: TGTGCCAGCAGTACCGGACTTAGCCTAAATGAGCAGTTCTTC; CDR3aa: CASSTGLSLNEQFF
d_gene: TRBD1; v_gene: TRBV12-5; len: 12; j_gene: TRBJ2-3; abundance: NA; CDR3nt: TGTGCTAGTGGTTTGGAGACAGGGAATCGGTATTTT; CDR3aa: CASGLETGNRYF
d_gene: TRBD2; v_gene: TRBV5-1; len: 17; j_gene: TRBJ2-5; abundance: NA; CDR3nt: TGCGCCAGCAGCTTGGGGGCTAGCGGCGGGGTCCAAGAGACCCAGTACTTC; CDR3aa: CASSLGASGGVQETQYF
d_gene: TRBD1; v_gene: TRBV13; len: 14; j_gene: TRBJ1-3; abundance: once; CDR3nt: TGTGCCAGCAGCTGGGACAGCTCTGGAAACACCATATATTTT; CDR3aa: CASSWDSSGNTIYF
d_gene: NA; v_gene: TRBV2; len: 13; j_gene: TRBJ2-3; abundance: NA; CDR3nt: TGTGCCCGCCTCCCTCTGGGAGCAGATACGCAGTATTTT; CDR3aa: CARLPLGADTQYF
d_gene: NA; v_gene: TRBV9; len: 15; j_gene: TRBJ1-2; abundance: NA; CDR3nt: TGTGCCAGCAGCGTAGGCAGCCCTCGAGACTATGGCTACACCTTC; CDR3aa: CASSVGSPRDYGYTF
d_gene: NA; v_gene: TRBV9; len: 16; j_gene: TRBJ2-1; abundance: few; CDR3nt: TGTGCCAGCAGCGTAGGGTCTACAGGGAACTACAATGAGCAGTTCTTC; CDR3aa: CASSVGSTGNYNEQFF
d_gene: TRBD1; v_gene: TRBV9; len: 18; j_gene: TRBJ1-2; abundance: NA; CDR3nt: TGTGCCAGCAGCGTAGGGGCGGACAGGGGGTTTATGGGCTATGGCTACACCTTC; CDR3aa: CASSVGADRGFMGYGYTF
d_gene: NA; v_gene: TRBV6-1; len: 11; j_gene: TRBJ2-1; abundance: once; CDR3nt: TGTGCCAGCAGGGATAGGAATGAGCAGTTCTTC; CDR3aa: CASRDRNEQFF
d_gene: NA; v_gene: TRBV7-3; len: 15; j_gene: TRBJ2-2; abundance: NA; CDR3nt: TGTGCCAGCAGCTTAACGGGATCGGTCGCCGGGGAGCTGTTTTTT; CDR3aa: CASSLTGSVAGELFF
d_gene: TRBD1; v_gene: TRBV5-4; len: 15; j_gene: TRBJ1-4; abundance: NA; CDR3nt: TGTGCCAGCAGCTCAAACAGGGGGGGGAATGAAAAACTGTTTTTT; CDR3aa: CASSSNRGGNEKLFF
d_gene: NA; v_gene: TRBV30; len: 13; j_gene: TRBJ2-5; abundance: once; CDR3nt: TGTGCCTGGAGTGTGGACAGTCGGGAGACCCAGTACTTC; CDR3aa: CAWSVDSRETQYF
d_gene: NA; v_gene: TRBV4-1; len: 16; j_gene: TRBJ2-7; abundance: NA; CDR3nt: TGCGCCAGCAGCCAAGAGTCGGGAGCAGGATCCTACGAGCAGTACTTC; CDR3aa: CASSQESGAGSYEQYF
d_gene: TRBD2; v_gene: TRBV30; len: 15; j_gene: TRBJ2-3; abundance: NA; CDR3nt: TGTGCCTGGACCCGAGCTAGCGGGACGGGGGATACGCAGTATTTT; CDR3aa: CAWTRASGTGDTQYF
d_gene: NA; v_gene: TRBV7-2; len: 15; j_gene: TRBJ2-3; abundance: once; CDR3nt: TGTGCCAGCAGCTCGACTAGTCGGGTCACAGATACGCAGTATTTT; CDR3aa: CASSSTSRVTDTQYF
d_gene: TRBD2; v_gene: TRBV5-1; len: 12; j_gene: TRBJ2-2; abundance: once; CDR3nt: TGCGCCAGCAGGCGGACTAGCGAGGAGCTGTTTTTT; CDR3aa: CASRRTSEELFF
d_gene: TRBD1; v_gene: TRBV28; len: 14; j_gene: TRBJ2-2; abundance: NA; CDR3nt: TGTGCCAGCATGACAGGGGGTTGGACCGGGGAGCTGTTTTTT; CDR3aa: CASMTGGWTGELFF
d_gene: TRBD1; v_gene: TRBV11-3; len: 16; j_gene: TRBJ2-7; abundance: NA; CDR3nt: TGTGCCAGCAGCCCAGGGTTTGGGGACAGGGGGGATGAGCAGTACTTC; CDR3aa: CASSPGFGDRGDEQYF